This T cell receptor (beta chain) stems from a study of radiotherapy plus CTLA-4 blockade in lung cancer. Study findings and constraints: Expansion in blood of tumor-derived TCR clones was seen after radiotherapy plus ipilimumab.

V lost 0 bases and J 2 bases, leaving 10 bases between the germline ends. Germline values: CDR1 LGHNA, CDR2 YSLEER. The CDR3 loop spans 15 amino acids. The data were produced by immunoSEQ multiplex PCR, yet TCRdb's version contains in-frame clones alone and is incomplete. The sample lists about 53,000 clones, just under 85% occurring once. A few counts support this clone. Its antigen is unidentified. The chain carries TRBV4-3 and TRBJ1-2; D remains ambiguous. The material was peripheral blood, obtained from a patient treated with radiotherapy plus ipilimumab. The TCR was taken from a human donor with non-small cell lung cancer whose response to radiotherapy plus ipilimumab could not be evaluated. In DNA, the CDR3 is TGCGCCAGCAGCCAAGAGAGGGAAGAGAACTATGGCTACACCTTC. Translating it yields CASSQEREENYGYTF.